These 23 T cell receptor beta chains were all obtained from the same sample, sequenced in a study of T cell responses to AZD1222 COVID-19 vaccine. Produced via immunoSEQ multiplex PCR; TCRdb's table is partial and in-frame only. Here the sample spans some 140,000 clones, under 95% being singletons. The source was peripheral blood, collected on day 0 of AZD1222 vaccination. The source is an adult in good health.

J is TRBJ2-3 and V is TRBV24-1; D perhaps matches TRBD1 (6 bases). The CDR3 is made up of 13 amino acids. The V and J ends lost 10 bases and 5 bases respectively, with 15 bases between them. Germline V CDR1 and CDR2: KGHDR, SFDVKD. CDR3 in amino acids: CATKLRTEDTQYF. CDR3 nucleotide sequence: TGTGCCACTAAACTGAGGACAGAAGATACGCAGTATTTT.

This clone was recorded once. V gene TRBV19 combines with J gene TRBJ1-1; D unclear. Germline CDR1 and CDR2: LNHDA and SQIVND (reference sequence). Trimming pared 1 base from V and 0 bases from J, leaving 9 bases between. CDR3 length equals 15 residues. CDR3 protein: CASSIARRLNTEAFF. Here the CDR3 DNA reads TGTGCCAGTAGTATAGCGAGACGTTTGAACACTGAAGCTTTCTTT.

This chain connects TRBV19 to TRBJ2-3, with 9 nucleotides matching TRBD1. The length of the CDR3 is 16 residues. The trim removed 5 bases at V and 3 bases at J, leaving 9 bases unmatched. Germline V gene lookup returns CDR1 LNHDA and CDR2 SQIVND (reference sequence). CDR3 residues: CASSLGGQGVTDTQYF. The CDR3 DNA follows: TGTGCCAGTAGTCTAGGGGGACAGGGAGTGACAGATACGCAGTATTTT.

CDR3 DNA sequence: TGTGCCTGGAGCGGACAGGGGGCCTCTGGGGCCAACGTCCTGACTTTC. Translation: CAWSGQGASGANVLTF. The rearrangement uses TRBV30 and TRBJ2-6; 11 bases agree with TRBD1. V was pared by 3 bases and J by 0 bases, with 1 base of the junction left unmatched. The CDR3 has 16 residues. Germline CDR1 reads GTSNPN; CDR2 reads SVGIG (reference sequence).

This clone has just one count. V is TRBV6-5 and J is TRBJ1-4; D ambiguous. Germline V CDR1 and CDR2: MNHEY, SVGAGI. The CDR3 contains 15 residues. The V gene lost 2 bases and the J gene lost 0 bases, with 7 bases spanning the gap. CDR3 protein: CASSYLKATNEKLFF. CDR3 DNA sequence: TGTGCCAGCAGTTACCTGAAGGCAACTAATGAAAAACTGTTTTTT.

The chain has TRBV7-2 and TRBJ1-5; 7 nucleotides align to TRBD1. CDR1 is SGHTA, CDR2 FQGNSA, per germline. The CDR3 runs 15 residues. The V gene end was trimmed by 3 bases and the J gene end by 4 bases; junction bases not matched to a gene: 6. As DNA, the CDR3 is TGTGCCAGCAGCTTCGGAGGGGGCGCGAATCAGCCCCAGCATTTT. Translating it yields CASSFGGGANQPQHF.

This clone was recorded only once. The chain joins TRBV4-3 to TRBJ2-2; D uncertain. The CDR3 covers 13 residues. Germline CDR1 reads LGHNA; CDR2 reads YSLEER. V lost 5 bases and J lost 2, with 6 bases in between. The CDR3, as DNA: TGCGCCAGCAGCGGACGAAACACCGGGGAGCTGTTTTTT. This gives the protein CASSGRNTGELFF.

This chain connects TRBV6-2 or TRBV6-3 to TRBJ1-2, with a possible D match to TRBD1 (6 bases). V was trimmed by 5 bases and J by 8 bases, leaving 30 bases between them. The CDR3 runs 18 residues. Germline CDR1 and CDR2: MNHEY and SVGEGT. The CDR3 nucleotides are TGTGCCAGCAGTCCCCCTGAGTACAGGGTTATCGTTCTCCGGGGCTACACCTTC. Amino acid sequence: CASSPPEYRVIVLRGYTF.

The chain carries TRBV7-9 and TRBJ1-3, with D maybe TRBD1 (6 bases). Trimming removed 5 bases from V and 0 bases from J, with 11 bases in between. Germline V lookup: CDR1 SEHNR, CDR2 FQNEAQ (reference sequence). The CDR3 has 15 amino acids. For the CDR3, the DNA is TGTGCCAGCAGCCAACAGGGTAACTCTGGAAACACCATATATTTT. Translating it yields CASSQQGNSGNTIYF.

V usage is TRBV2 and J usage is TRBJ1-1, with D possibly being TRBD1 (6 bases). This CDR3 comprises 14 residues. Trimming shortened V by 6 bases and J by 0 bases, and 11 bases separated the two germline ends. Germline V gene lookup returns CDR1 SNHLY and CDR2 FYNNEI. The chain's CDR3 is CASRGDTMNTEAFF. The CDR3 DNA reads TGTGCCAGCAGGGGGGACACCATGAACACTGAAGCTTTCTTT.

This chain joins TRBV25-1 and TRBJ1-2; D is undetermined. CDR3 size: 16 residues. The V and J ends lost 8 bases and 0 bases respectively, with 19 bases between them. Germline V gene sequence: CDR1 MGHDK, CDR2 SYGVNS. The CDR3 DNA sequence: TGTGCCAGCGGTGGGCAGCGTAAGGCTTCTAACTATGGCTACACCTTC. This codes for CASGGQRKASNYGYTF.

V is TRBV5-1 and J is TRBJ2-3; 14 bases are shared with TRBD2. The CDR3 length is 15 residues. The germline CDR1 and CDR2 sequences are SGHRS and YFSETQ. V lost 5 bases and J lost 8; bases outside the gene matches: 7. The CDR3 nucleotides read TGCGCCAGCAGGGTGACTAGCGGGGGGGCCGGTACGCAGTATTTT. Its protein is CASRVTSGGAGTQYF.

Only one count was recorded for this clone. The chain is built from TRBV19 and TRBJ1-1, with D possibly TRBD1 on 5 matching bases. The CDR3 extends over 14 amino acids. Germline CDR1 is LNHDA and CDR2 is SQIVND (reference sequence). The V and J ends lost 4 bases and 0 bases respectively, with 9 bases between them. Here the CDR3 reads CASSRQIMNTEAFF. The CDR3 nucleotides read TGTGCCAGTAGTAGACAGATCATGAACACTGAAGCTTTCTTT.

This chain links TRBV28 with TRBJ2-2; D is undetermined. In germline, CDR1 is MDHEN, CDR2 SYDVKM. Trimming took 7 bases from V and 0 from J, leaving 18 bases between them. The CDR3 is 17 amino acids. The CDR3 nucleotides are TGTGCCAGCAAGCTCGTGGGGATCAGACCGAACACCGGGGAGCTGTTTTTT. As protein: CASKLVGIRPNTGELFF.

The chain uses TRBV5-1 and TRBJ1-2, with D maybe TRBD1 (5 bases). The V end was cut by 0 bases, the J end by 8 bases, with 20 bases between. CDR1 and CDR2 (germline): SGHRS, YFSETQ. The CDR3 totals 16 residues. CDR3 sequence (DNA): TGCGCCAGCAGCTTGGAAGGGACCCCCCATAGCGGGGGCTACACCTTC. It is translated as CASSLEGTPHSGGYTF. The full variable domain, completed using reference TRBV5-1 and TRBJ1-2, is KAGVTQTPRYLIKTRGQQVTLSCSPISGHRSVSWYQQTPGQGLQFLFEYFSETQRNKGNFPGRFSGRQFSNSRSEMNVSTLELGDSALYLCASSLEGTPHSGGYTFGSGTRLTVV.

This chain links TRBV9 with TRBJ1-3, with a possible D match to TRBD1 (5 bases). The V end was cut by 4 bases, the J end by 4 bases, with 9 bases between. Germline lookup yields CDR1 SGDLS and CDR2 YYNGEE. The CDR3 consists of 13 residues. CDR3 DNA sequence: TGTGCCAGCAGCTCCGGGGGGGGAAACACCATATATTTT. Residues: CASSSGGGNTIYF.

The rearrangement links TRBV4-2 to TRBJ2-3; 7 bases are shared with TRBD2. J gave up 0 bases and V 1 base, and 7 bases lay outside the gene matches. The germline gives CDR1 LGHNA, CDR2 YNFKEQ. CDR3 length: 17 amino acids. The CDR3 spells CASSQVASGASTDTQYF. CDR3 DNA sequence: TGTGCCAGCAGCCAAGTTGCCAGCGGGGCTAGCACAGATACGCAGTATTTT.

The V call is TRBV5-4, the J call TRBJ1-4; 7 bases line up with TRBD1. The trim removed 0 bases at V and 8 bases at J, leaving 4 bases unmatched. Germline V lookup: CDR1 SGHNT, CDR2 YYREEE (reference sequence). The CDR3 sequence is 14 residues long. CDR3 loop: CASSLGQGREKLFF. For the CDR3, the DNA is TGTGCCAGCAGCTTGGGACAGGGTAGAGAAAAACTGTTTTTT.

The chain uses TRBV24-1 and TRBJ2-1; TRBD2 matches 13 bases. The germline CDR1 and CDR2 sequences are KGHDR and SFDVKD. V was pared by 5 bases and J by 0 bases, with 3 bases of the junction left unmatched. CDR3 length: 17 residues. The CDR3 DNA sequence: TGTGCCACCAGTGGGACTAGCGGGAGCAGCTCCTACAATGAGCAGTTCTTC. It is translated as CATSGTSGSSSYNEQFF.

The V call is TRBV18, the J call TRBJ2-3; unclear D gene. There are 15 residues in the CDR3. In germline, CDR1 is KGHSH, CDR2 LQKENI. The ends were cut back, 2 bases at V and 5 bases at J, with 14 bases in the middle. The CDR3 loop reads CASSPFIDIRDTQYF. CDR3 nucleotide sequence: TGTGCCAGCTCACCATTCATAGATATTCGAGATACGCAGTATTTT.

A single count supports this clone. CDR3 in amino acids: CASSPKDFSYEQYF. The CDR3 DNA reads as TGTGCCAGCTCCCCCAAAGACTTCTCCTACGAGCAGTACTTC. This chain joins TRBV2 and TRBJ2-7; D is uncertain. The CDR3 extends over 14 amino acids. Trimming shortened V by 8 bases and J by 0 bases, and 14 bases separated the two germline ends. Looked up from germline, CDR1 is SNHLY and CDR2 is FYNNEI.

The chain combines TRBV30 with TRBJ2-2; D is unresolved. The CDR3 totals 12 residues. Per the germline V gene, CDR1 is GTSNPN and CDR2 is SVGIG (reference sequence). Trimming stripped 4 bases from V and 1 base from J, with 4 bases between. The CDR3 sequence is CAWMGNTGELFF. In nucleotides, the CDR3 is TGTGCCTGGATGGGGAACACCGGGGAGCTGTTTTTT.

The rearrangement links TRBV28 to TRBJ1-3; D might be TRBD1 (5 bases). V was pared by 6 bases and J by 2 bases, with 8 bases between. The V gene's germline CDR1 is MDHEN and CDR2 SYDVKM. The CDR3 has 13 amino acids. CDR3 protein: CASSPRAGNTIYF. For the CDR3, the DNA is TGTGCCAGCAGCCCCAGGGCTGGAAACACCATATATTTT.